This passage covers 24 T cell receptor beta chains from one sample sequenced in a study of OX40 agonist ivuxolimab in advanced cancers. Sequencing used immunoSEQ multiplex PCR; TCRdb keeps in-frame clones, though not all of them. The sample consists of some 48,000 clones, about three quarters of them appearing once. Specimen: CD4+ or CD8+ T cells sorted from blood, collected in a trial of the OX40 agonist ivuxolimab. These receptor sequences come from an adult with an advanced solid tumor such as melanoma, head and neck, liver or kidney cancer.

This clone was seen a single time. The V gene is TRBV19, the J gene TRBJ1-2; D uncertain. From germline, CDR1 is LNHDA and CDR2 SQIVND (reference sequence). Trimming removed 1 base at V and 3 bases at J, with 6 bases between. There are 13 residues in the CDR3. For the CDR3, the DNA is TGTGCCAGTAGTATAGCTAAGGACTATGGCTACACCTTC. Encoded protein: CASSIAKDYGYTF.

This clone was found a few times. The chain couples TRBV2 to TRBJ1-1; 7 nucleotides line up with TRBD1. Losses at the gene ends were 7 bases for V and 0 bases for J; bases not matched to a gene: 2. The V gene's germline CDR1 is SNHLY and CDR2 FYNNEI. The CDR3 consists of 13 residues. CDR3 nucleotides: TGTGCCAGCAAGGGACAGATGAACACTGAAGCTTTCTTT. Its protein is CASKGQMNTEAFF.

The chain is built from TRBV29-1 and TRBJ1-3; D gene unclear. Trimming removed 7 bases from V and 4 bases from J, with 17 bases in between. CDR1 is SQVTM and CDR2 is ANQGSEA in the germline V gene. This CDR3 region has 14 residues. The CDR3 reads CSARSQARGNTIYF. The CDR3 coding sequence is TGCAGCGCCCGATCGCAGGCTCGAGGAAACACCATATATTTT.

The chain has TRBV5-6 and TRBJ1-5; D is unclear. The CDR3 is made up of 14 amino acids. Trimming shortened V by 3 bases and J by 2 bases, and 9 bases separated the two germline ends. Germline lookup yields CDR1 SGHDT and CDR2 YYEEEE. The CDR3 loop reads CASSSLHRNQPQHF. The CDR3 DNA reads as TGTGCCAGCAGCTCCCTACATCGCAATCAGCCCCAGCATTTT.

This clone was picked up a small number of times. V gene TRBV12-5 combines with J gene TRBJ1-1; a possible D gene is TRBD1 (5 bases). V lost 2 bases to trimming and J lost 9 bases, with 13 bases between them. The CDR3 length is 13 residues. Germline V gene data show CDR1 as LGHNT and CDR2 as FRNRAP. This CDR3 reads CASGLRVGPQAFF. CDR3 DNA: TGTGCTAGTGGTTTGAGGGTGGGGCCGCAAGCTTTCTTT. The entire variable domain, with the rest obtained from reference TRBV12-5 and TRBJ1-1, is as follows: DARVTQTPRHKVTEMGQEVTMRCQPILGHNTVFWYRQTMMQGLELLAYFRNRAPLDDSGMPKDRFSAEMPDATLATLKIQPSEPRDSAVYFCASGLRVGPQAFFGQGTRLTVV.

The chain uses TRBV5-1 and TRBJ1-3; D is unclear. The V gene's germline CDR1 is SGHRS and CDR2 YFSETQ. V dropped 0 bases and J dropped 0 bases, with 7 bases sitting between them. The CDR3 spans 15 residues. CDR3 DNA: TGCGCCAGCAGCTTGGGGTTTGGCTCTGGAAACACCATATATTTT. It codes for CASSLGFGSGNTIYF.

This clone was found once. The J gene is TRBJ2-3, the V gene TRBV6-5; a weak D match, TRBD1 (5 bases). The CDR3 runs 14 residues. CDR1 and CDR2 (germline): MNHEY, SVGAGI. V lost 0 bases to trimming and J lost 5 bases, with 9 bases between them. In nucleotides, the CDR3 is TGTGCCAGCAGTTACTCGTACAGGCGAGATACGCAGTATTTT. It translates to CASSYSYRRDTQYF.

The rearrangement uses TRBV11-3 and TRBJ2-7, with TRBD2 matching over 13 bases. CDR3 length: 14 amino acids. Germline loops: CDR1 SGHNT, CDR2 YENEEA. The ends lost 4 bases at V and 4 bases at J; junction bases unmatched: 1. CDR3 loop: CASSSGLAGYEQYF. For the CDR3, the DNA is TGTGCCAGCAGCTCGGGACTAGCGGGATACGAGCAGTACTTC.

The V gene is TRBV5-1, the J gene TRBJ2-1; 8 nucleotides match TRBD2. Looked up from germline, CDR1 is SGHRS and CDR2 is YFSETQ. The J segment lost 4 bases and the V segment lost 1 base, leaving 7 bases of the junction unmatched. This CDR3 has 16 residues. The CDR3 here is CASSLRAGAGYNEQFF. The CDR3 coding sequence is TGCGCCAGCAGCTTGCGAGCGGGAGCGGGTTACAATGAGCAGTTCTTC.

The chain joins TRBV5-5 to TRBJ2-7, with 7 bases matching TRBD1. The J segment lost 3 bases and the V segment lost 5 bases, leaving 2 bases of the junction unmatched. Per the germline V gene, CDR1 is SGHKS and CDR2 is YYEKEE (reference sequence). This CDR3 has 12 residues. Here the CDR3 DNA reads TGTGCCAGCAGGAGGACAGGCTACGAGCAGTACTTC. It specifies CASRRTGYEQYF.

The gene calls are TRBV6-6 and TRBJ1-1; D remains ambiguous. V dropped 0 bases and J dropped 1 base, with 3 bases sitting between them. This CDR3 region has 13 residues. CDR1 and CDR2 (germline): MNHNY, SVGAGI (reference sequence). CDR3 residues: CASSYSENTEAFF. As DNA, the CDR3 is TGTGCCAGCAGTTACTCGGAGAACACTGAAGCTTTCTTT.

This sequence joins TRBV7-2 and TRBJ1-5; D gene ambiguous. The ends were cut back, 6 bases at V and 1 base at J, with 10 bases in the middle. CDR1 and CDR2 from the germline V gene are SGHTA and FQGNSA. CDR3 length: 14 amino acids. The CDR3 spells CASSPTPSNQPQHF. In DNA, the CDR3 is TGTGCCAGCAGTCCGACCCCGAGCAATCAGCCCCAGCATTTT.

This chain uses TRBV6-5 with TRBJ2-7; 10 bases line up with TRBD2. With V trimmed by 8 bases and J by 0 bases, 4 bases remained unmatched. The CDR3 totals 14 residues. CDR1 and CDR2 from the germline V gene are MNHEY and SVGAGI. The CDR3, as DNA: TGTGCCAGCCTCGCTAGCGGGAGCTCCTACGAGCAGTACTTC. Translation: CASLASGSSYEQYF.

The gene calls are TRBV30 and TRBJ2-6; D may match TRBD1 or TRBD2 (5 bases each). CDR3 length: 14 amino acids. Trimming took off 7 bases at V and 4 bases at J, with 14 bases between the two ends. Germline CDR1 is GTSNPN and CDR2 is SVGIG (reference sequence). The CDR3 loop reads CASASGQGANVLTF. The CDR3, as DNA: TGTGCCTCTGCGTCGGGGCAGGGGGCCAACGTCCTGACTTTC.

Only a few counts were recorded for this clone. The J gene is TRBJ1-4, the V gene TRBV7-6; 9 bases align to TRBD1. The CDR3 consists of 16 residues. Trimming at V came to 5 bases and at J to 8 bases, leaving 12 bases not matched to a gene. Germline CDR1 SGHVS, CDR2 FNYEAQ. CDR3 DNA sequence: TGTGCCAGCAGCCTAAGGGCGGGACAGGGAGAGGAAAAACTGTTTTTT. Encoded protein: CASSLRAGQGEEKLFF.

The chain joins TRBV5-1 to TRBJ2-5; TRBD1 matches at 9 bases. This CDR3 comprises 16 residues. V was clipped by 0 bases and J by 3 bases; unmatched bases: 6. Germline CDR1 is SGHRS and CDR2 is YFSETQ. The CDR3 spells CASSLVGQGREETQYF. CDR3 sequence (DNA): TGCGCCAGCAGCTTGGTGGGACAGGGAAGGGAAGAGACCCAGTACTTC.

This chain links TRBV6-1 with TRBJ2-5; D is possibly TRBD2 (5 bases). V lost 6 bases and J 5 bases, leaving 16 bases between the germline ends. Germline CDR1 MNHNS, CDR2 SASEGT. The CDR3 loop spans 14 amino acids. CDR3 region: CASSLVLGEETQYF. The CDR3 DNA is TGTGCCAGCAGCCTAGTCCTCGGGGAGGAGACCCAGTACTTC.

The V and J genes are TRBV19 and TRBJ2-6; possibly TRBD1 or TRBD2 for D (5 bases each). Germline V gives CDR1 LNHDA, CDR2 SQIVND (reference sequence). Trimming removed 5 bases from V and 4 bases from J, with 12 bases in between. The CDR3 extends over 15 amino acids. The chain's CDR3 is CASSSGTPGANVLTF. DNA for the CDR3: TGTGCCAGTAGTTCAGGGACGCCCGGGGCCAACGTCCTGACTTTC.

The V and J genes are TRBV5-4 and TRBJ2-1, with unresolved D. Germline assignment: CDR1 SGHNT and CDR2 YYREEE (reference sequence). CDR3 length: 16 amino acids. Trimming took 3 bases from V and 0 from J, leaving 13 bases between them. The chain's CDR3 is CASSSAGYSSYNEQFF. The CDR3 nucleotides read TGTGCCAGCAGCTCGGCCGGCTACAGCTCCTACAATGAGCAGTTCTTC.

The chain joins TRBV30 to TRBJ1-1; D ambiguous. There are 13 residues in the CDR3. V lost 2 bases and J lost 10, with 17 bases in between. The germline V gene has CDR1 GTSNPN and CDR2 SVGIG (reference sequence). The CDR3 here is CAWSMGQRGGAFF. The DNA of the CDR3 is TGTGCCTGGAGTATGGGCCAGAGAGGCGGAGCTTTCTTT.

This clone was found a few times. The J gene is TRBJ1-2, the V gene TRBV5-4; 7 nucleotides match TRBD1. The CDR3 has 15 amino acids. The V gene end was trimmed by 2 bases and the J gene end by 4 bases; junction bases not matched to a gene: 8. Germline-derived CDR1 and CDR2 are SGHNT and YYREEE (reference sequence). CDR3 nucleotides: TGTGCCAGCAGCTTCACTAAAGCAGGGGGCTATGGCTACACCTTC. Residues: CASSFTKAGGYGYTF.

The chain carries TRBV5-1 and TRBJ1-2; D is ambiguous. The CDR3 sequence is 15 residues long. The ends were cut back, 0 bases at V and 4 bases at J, with 13 bases in the middle. Germline loops: CDR1 SGHRS, CDR2 YFSETQ. CDR3 sequence reads: CASSLDHPGGYGYTF. DNA for the CDR3: TGCGCCAGCAGCTTGGACCACCCGGGAGGCTATGGCTACACCTTC.

The chain combines TRBV5-1 with TRBJ1-2, with 11 bases fitting TRBD1. Trimming took 2 bases from V and 4 from J; bases not matched to a gene: 10. Germline V CDR1 and CDR2: SGHRS, YFSETQ. The CDR3 has 17 residues. In DNA form, the CDR3 reads TGCGCCAGCAGCTTAAATCCGGACAGGGGGCGCACCTATGGCTACACCTTC. This gives the protein CASSLNPDRGRTYGYTF.

CDR3 sequence (DNA): TGTGCCAGCAGTGCTGGACAGGGGCGCGGGAGTGAGCAGTTCTTC. Amino acid sequence: CASSAGQGRGSEQFF. This sequence joins TRBV2 and TRBJ2-1; 9 bases are a match to TRBD1. The V gene's germline CDR1 is SNHLY and CDR2 FYNNEI. The CDR3 loop spans 15 amino acids. After removal of 4 bases from V and 9 bases from J, the junction contained 10 bases not matched to a gene.